The clone carrying this T cell receptor (beta chain) came up a few times. This sample stems from a study of T cell changes during pregnancy in multiple sclerosis. Only in-frame clones appear in the TCRdb table, and some are missing; sequencing was by immunoSEQ multiplex PCR. The repertoire consists of 40,000 to 50,000 clones, with about 91% occurring once and the leading ten covering under 2%. V lost 2 bases, J lost 5 bases, and 15 bases lay in between. This CDR3 is 15 amino acids long. The germline gives CDR1 MGHRA, CDR2 YSYEKL. The sequencing here drew on CD4+ T cells from peripheral blood mononuclear cells, taken after pregnancy. The chain combines TRBV4-1 with TRBJ1-2, with D perhaps matching TRBD1 (6 bases). This TCR was recovered from a female donor in good health, enrolled as a control in a pregnancy study. The chain's CDR3 is CASSQPTGREYGYTF. The CDR3 bases are TGCGCCAGCAGCCAACCAACAGGGCGGGAGTATGGCTACACCTTC.